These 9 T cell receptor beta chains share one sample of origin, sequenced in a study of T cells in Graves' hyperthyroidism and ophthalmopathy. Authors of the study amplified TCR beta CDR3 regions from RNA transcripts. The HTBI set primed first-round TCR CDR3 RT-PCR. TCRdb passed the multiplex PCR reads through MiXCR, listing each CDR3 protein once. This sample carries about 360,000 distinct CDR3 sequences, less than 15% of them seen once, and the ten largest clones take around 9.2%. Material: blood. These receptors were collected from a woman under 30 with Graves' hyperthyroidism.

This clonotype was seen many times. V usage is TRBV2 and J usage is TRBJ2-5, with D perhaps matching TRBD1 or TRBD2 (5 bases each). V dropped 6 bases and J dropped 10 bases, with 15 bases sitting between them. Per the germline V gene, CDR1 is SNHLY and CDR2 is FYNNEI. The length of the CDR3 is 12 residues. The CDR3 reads CASSVRDAGQYF. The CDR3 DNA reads TGTGCCAGCAGCGTCCGGGACGCGGGCCAGTACTTC.

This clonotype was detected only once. This CDR3 reads CSAPRLANQETQYF. CDR3 coding DNA: TGCAGTGCTCCCCGACTAGCGAACCAAGAGACCCAGTACTTC. This chain links TRBV20-1 with TRBJ2-5, with 8 bases lining up with TRBD2. CDR3 length: 14 residues. The germline CDR1 and CDR2 sequences are DFQATT and SNEGSKA (reference sequence). The V and J ends lost 5 bases and 0 bases, in that order; junction bases with no gene match: 5.

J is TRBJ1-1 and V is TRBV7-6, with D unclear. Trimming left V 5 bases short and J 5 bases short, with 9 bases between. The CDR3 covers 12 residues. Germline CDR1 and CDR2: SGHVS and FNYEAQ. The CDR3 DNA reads TGTGCCAGCAGCCCCTTATATACTGAAGCTTTCTTT. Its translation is CASSPLYTEAFF.

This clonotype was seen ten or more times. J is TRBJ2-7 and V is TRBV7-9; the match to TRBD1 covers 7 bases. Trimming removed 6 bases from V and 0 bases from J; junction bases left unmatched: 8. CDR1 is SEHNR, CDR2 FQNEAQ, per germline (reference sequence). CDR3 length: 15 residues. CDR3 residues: CASSLPGQTSYEQYF. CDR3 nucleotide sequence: TGTGCCAGCAGTTTACCGGGACAGACCTCCTACGAGCAGTACTTC.

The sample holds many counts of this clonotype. CDR3 sequence: CASSKREGLPAEQYF. DNA of the CDR3: TGTGCCAGCAGTAAGCGGGAGGGCCTCCCCGCGGAGCAGTACTTC. The chain combines TRBV12-3 or TRBV12-4 with TRBJ2-7; 10 nucleotides line up with TRBD2. CDR3 length equals 15 residues. The J segment lost 7 bases and the V segment lost 5 bases, leaving 11 bases of the junction unmatched.

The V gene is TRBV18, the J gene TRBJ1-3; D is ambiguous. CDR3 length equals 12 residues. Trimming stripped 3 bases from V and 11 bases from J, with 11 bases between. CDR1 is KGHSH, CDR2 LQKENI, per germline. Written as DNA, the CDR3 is TGTGCCAGCTCACCTGAGCGCGTCGCCATATATTTT. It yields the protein CASSPERVAIYF.

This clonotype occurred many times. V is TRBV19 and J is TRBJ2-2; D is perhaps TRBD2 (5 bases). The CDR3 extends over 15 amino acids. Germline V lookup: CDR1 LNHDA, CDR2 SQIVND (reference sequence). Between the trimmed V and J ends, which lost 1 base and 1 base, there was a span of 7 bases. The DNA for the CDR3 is TGTGCCAGTAGTATAGCGGCGGGGAACACCGGGGAGCTGTTTTTT. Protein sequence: CASSIAAGNTGELFF. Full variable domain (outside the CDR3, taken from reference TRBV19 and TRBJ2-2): DGGITQSPKYLFRKEGQNVTLSCEQNLNHDAMYWYRQDPGQGLRLIYYSQIVNDFQKGDIAEGYSVSREKKESFPLTVTSAQKNPTAFYLCASSIAAGNTGELFFGEGSRLTVL.

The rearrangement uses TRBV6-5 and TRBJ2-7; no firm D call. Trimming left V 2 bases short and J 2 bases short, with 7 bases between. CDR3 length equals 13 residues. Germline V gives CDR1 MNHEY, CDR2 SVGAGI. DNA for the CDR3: TGTGCCAGCAGTTACGCTGGTACCTACGAGCAGTACTTC. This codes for CASSYAGTYEQYF.

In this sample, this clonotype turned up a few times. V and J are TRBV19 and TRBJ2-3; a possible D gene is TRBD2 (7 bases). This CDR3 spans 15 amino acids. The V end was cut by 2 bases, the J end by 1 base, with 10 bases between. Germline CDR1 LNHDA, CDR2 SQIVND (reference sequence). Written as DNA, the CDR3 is TGTGCCAGTAGTATACTGCGGGGGCGCACAGATACGCAGTATTTT. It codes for CASSILRGRTDTQYF. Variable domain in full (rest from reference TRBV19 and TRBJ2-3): DGGITQSPKYLFRKEGQNVTLSCEQNLNHDAMYWYRQDPGQGLRLIYYSQIVNDFQKGDIAEGYSVSREKKESFPLTVTSAQKNPTAFYLCASSILRGRTDTQYFGPGTRLTVL.